This is a list of T cell receptor beta chains from one sample in a study of blood T cell repertoires in COVID-19. Generated by immunoSEQ multiplex PCR, the TCRdb table keeps only in-frame clones and is missing some. The sample includes about 32,000 clones, approximately 93% of them seen just once. The sample taken for sequencing was peripheral blood. The receptors stem from a male donor with active COVID-19. CDR3s include the opening cysteine and the closing phenylalanine or tryptophan. Fields, in order: CDR3 protein, CDR3 DNA, J gene, D gene, V gene, CDR3 length, clone size. D genes are given only for firm matches. Size is omitted from some rows. Given values are once, few, many or a class for expanded clones.

CDR3aa: CASSPRTGGDTEAFF
CDR3nt: TGCGCCAGCAGCCCAAGGACAGGGGGCGACACTGAAGCTTTCTTT
j_gene: TRBJ1-1
d_gene: TRBD1
v_gene: TRBV5-1
len: 15
abundance: .

CDR3aa: CASSLPRQGIGTEAFF
CDR3nt: TGTGCCAGCAGCTTGCCTAGACAGGGTATCGGCACTGAAGCTTTCTTT
j_gene: TRBJ1-1
d_gene: TRBD1
v_gene: TRBV5-4
len: 16
abundance: .

CDR3aa: CASSFDRGAYGYTF
CDR3nt: TGTGCCAGCAGTTTCGATCGGGGGGCCTATGGCTACACCTTC
j_gene: TRBJ1-2
d_gene: .
v_gene: TRBV6-5
len: 14
abundance: .

CDR3aa: CASSPWGENTEAFF
CDR3nt: TGTGCCAGCAGCCCCTGGGGGGAGAACACTGAAGCTTTCTTT
j_gene: TRBJ1-1
d_gene: .
v_gene: TRBV11-2
len: 14
abundance: .

CDR3aa: CASSQDLNRGGGNTIYF
CDR3nt: TGCGCCAGCAGCCAAGATCTAAACAGGGGAGGCGGAAACACCATATATTTT
j_gene: TRBJ1-3
d_gene: TRBD1
v_gene: TRBV4-1
len: 17
abundance: .

CDR3aa: CASSSGLAGYEQYF
CDR3nt: TGTGCCAGCAGCTCCGGACTAGCCGGGTACGAGCAGTACTTC
j_gene: TRBJ2-7
d_gene: TRBD2
v_gene: TRBV7-2
len: 14
abundance: .

CDR3aa: CASSRDPNPGEKLFF
CDR3nt: TGTGCCAGCAGCCGAGACCCGAACCCCGGGGAAAAACTGTTTTTT
j_gene: TRBJ1-4
d_gene: .
v_gene: TRBV4-2
len: 15
abundance: .

CDR3aa: CASSGGGYTEAFF
CDR3nt: TGCGCCAGCAGCGGGGGGGGCTACACTGAAGCTTTCTTT
j_gene: TRBJ1-1
d_gene: .
v_gene: TRBV5-1
len: 13
abundance: .

CDR3aa: CASSQKGQRQYF
CDR3nt: TGTGCCAGCAGCCAGAAAGGACAGAGACAGTACTTC
j_gene: TRBJ2-7
d_gene: .
v_gene: TRBV3-1/TRBV3-2
len: 12
abundance: .

CDR3aa: CASSPRRRVFDGDGYTF
CDR3nt: TGTGCCAGCTCACCGCGGCGCAGGGTCTTTGACGGAGATGGCTACACCTTC
j_gene: TRBJ1-2
d_gene: .
v_gene: TRBV18
len: 17
abundance: .

CDR3aa: CASSPGLASYGYTF
CDR3nt: TGTGCCAGCTCACCAGGATTAGCCAGCTATGGCTACACCTTC
j_gene: TRBJ1-2
d_gene: .
v_gene: TRBV18
len: 14
abundance: once

CDR3aa: CAISEGAGNSPLHF
CDR3nt: TGTGCCATCAGTGAGGGGGCAGGGAACTCACCCCTCCACTTT
j_gene: TRBJ1-6
d_gene: .
v_gene: TRBV10-3
len: 14
abundance: .

CDR3aa: CASSVGGDRNTEAFF
CDR3nt: TGTGCCAGCAGCGTAGGAGGGGACAGGAACACTGAAGCTTTCTTT
j_gene: TRBJ1-1
d_gene: TRBD1
v_gene: TRBV9
len: 15
abundance: .